This TCR beta chain was profiled in a study of CD8 T cells in Susac syndrome. This clonotype was detected only a few times. Its specificity is not known. With random hexamers, reverse transcription was performed on roughly 0.5 to 1 ug of RNA. Amplification of TCR beta CDR3 by immunoSEQ multiplex PCR spanned 54 Vbeta and 13 Jbeta. Via MiXCR, TCRdb re-called the immunoSEQ multiplex PCR reads, giving one row per CDR3 protein. This sample has some 300,000 distinct CDR3 sequences; around 85% occur once, and the top ten carry 0.21%. Study results and limitations: The number of individuals included in the study's TCR sequencing and HLA analysis was acknowledged as relatively small.

CDR1 and CDR2 from the germline V gene are MNHEY and SVGAGI. Unmatched junction bases numbered 12, after V lost 3 bases and J lost 0 bases. CDR3 length equals 18 residues. TCR beta sequences were obtained from blood CD8+ and CD4+ T cells. Isolation of CD8+ and CD4+ T cells was performed negatively, whereas enrichment of TEMRA cells was done by FACS. This TCR was sampled from a human donor with multiple sclerosis. Specimen: CD8+ T cells from PBMCs. V usage is TRBV6-5 and J usage is TRBJ2-3, with 7 bases matching TRBD1. CDR3 protein: CASSYTGALMVSTDTQYF. CDR3 sequence (DNA): TGTGCCAGCAGTTATACAGGGGCACTGATGGTCAGCACAGATACGCAGTATTTT.